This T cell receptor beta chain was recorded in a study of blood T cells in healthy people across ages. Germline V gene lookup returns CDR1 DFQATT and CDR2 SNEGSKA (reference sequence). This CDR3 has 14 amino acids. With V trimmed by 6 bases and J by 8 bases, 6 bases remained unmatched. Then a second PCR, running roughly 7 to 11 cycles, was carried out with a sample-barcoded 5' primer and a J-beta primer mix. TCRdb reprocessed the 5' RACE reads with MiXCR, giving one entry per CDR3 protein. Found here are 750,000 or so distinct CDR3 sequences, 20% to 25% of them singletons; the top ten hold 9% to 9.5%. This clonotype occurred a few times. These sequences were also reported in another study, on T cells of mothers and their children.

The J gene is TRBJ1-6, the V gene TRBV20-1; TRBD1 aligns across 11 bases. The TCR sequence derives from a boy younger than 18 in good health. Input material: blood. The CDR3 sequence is CSAPTGQGDSPLHF. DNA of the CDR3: TGCAGTGCCCCAACGGGACAGGGGGATTCACCCCTCCACTTT.